A selection of T cell receptor beta chains follows, all from one sample in a study of T cell changes during pregnancy in multiple sclerosis. Profiled with immunoSEQ multiplex PCR; TCRdb holds only in-frame clones, not every one. The sample contains over 55,000 clones, approximately 93% of which appear only once. Sequenced material: peripheral blood, taken after pregnancy. Source of these receptors: a female donor with multiple sclerosis, enrolled in a pregnancy study. Each CDR3 is given with its conserved first and last residue. The order of the fields is D gene, V gene, clone size, J gene, CDR3 protein, CDR3 DNA. D genes are given only for firm matches. Size is omitted from some rows. Given values are once, few, many or a class for expanded clones.

TRBD2	TRBV18	NA	TRBJ2-5	CASSPQSGRETQYF	TGTGCCAGCTCACCTCAGAGCGGGAGGGAGACCCAGTACTTC
NA	TRBV19	NA	TRBJ1-2	CATWDSVRGGYTF	TGTGCCACCTGGGACTCAGTTCGAGGTGGCTACACCTTC
NA	TRBV29-1	NA	TRBJ1-4	CSVSLSEAPSGEKLFF	TGCAGCGTTTCGCTGAGTGAAGCTCCGTCTGGTGAAAAACTGTTTTTT
TRBD1	TRBV7-8	NA	TRBJ1-5	CASSRGDRVDQPQHF	TGTGCCAGCAGCCGAGGGGACAGGGTGGATCAGCCCCAGCATTTT
NA	TRBV5-6	NA	TRBJ1-1	CASSLKGGAYTEAFF	TGTGCCAGCAGCCTCAAGGGGGGGGCGTATACTGAAGCTTTCTTT
NA	TRBV18	NA	TRBJ2-1	CASSRVKGGNEQFF	TGTGCCAGCTCACGAGTTAAAGGCGGGAATGAGCAGTTCTTC
NA	TRBV5-1	NA	TRBJ2-1	CATTDRFYNEQFF	TGCGCCACAACTGACAGGTTCTACAATGAGCAGTTCTTC
TRBD1	TRBV27	NA	TRBJ1-1	CASSPDRDNTEAFF	TGTGCCAGCAGTCCCGACAGGGATAACACTGAAGCTTTCTTT
TRBD2	TRBV4-3	NA	TRBJ2-3	CASSQELATLNTQYF	TGCGCCAGCAGCCAGGAACTAGCGACGTTGAATACGCAGTATTTT
TRBD1	TRBV6-5	NA	TRBJ2-7	CASSLFDRGAHEQYF	TGTGCCAGCAGTCTATTCGACAGGGGAGCGCACGAGCAGTACTTC
NA	TRBV15	medium-sized	TRBJ2-4	CATSREAKNIQYF	TGTGCCACCAGCAGGGAGGCCAAAAACATTCAGTACTTC